A single sample gave rise to the 27 T cell receptor beta chains below, sequenced in a study of shared clonotypes between healthy human individuals. The repertoire was sequenced with immunoSEQ multiplex PCR; TCRdb's copy has only in-frame clones and lacks some. The sample shows roughly 2.1 million clones, approximately 94% of them seen only once. CD45RO-negative, CCR7-positively selected cells formed the naive CD8 fraction, excluding terminally differentiated effector memory CD45RA+ cells. The sample taken for sequencing was naive CD8+ T cells from PBMCs. The origin of the receptors is a man aged 18 to 35 in good health. Some clones in this sample may be carry-over from other donors' samples.

V is TRBV2 and J is TRBJ1-2; D unresolved. Trimming pared 0 bases from V and 2 bases from J, leaving 10 bases between. Germline loops: CDR1 SNHLY, CDR2 FYNNEI. The CDR3 has 15 residues. Here the CDR3 DNA reads TGTGCCAGCAGTGAAGCGGGCATCTTCAACTATGGCTACACCTTC. Amino acid sequence: CASSEAGIFNYGYTF.

The chain joins TRBV7-3 to TRBJ1-1; 7 bases line up with TRBD1. The CDR3 consists of 17 residues. V shed 2 bases, J shed 0 bases, and the junction held 9 bases outside the gene matches. Germline V gene lookup returns CDR1 SGHTA and CDR2 FQGTGA. The CDR3 coding sequence is TGTGCCAGCAGCTTACCTGAACAGGGGATCATGAACACTGAAGCTTTCTTT. This gives the protein CASSLPEQGIMNTEAFF.

Details on this clone: Distinct nucleotide sequences in the sample also encode this CDR3. This sequence joins TRBV5-1 and TRBJ2-7, with 14 bases matching TRBD2. V lost 0 bases, J lost 2 bases, and 1 base stayed unmatched. The CDR3 spans 16 residues. Germline assignment: CDR1 SGHRS and CDR2 YFSETQ. CDR3 nucleotide sequence: TGCGCCAGCAGCTTGGGGACTAGCGGGAGGACCTACGAGCAGTACTTC. Amino acid sequence: CASSLGTSGRTYEQYF. The entire variable domain, with the rest obtained from reference TRBV5-1 and TRBJ2-7, is as follows: KAGVTQTPRYLIKTRGQQVTLSCSPISGHRSVSWYQQTPGQGLQFLFEYFSETQRNKGNFPGRFSGRQFSNSRSEMNVSTLELGDSALYLCASSLGTSGRTYEQYFGPGTRLTVT.

The chain is built from TRBV6-1 and TRBJ2-3; 9 positions agree with TRBD1. V was pared by 2 bases and J by 6 bases, with 12 bases of the junction left unmatched. CDR3 length: 17 residues. Germline CDR1 is MNHNS and CDR2 is SASEGT. CDR3 coding DNA: TGTGCCAGCAGTGAATCCGGGACAGGGCTCAGGCATGATACGCAGTATTTT. This codes for CASSESGTGLRHDTQYF.

For this clone: Additional DNA sequences in this sample encode the identical CDR3. This chain uses TRBV6-6 with TRBJ2-7; D not certain. The germline V and J ends were trimmed by 0 bases and 1 base, with 4 bases remaining between them. The CDR3 extends over 13 amino acids. Germline V CDR1 and CDR2: MNHNY, SVGAGI (reference sequence). In DNA form, the CDR3 reads TGTGCCAGCAGTTACTCGGAATCCTACGAGCAGTACTTC. Protein: CASSYSESYEQYF.

The gene calls are TRBV28 and TRBJ2-7; D may be TRBD2 (5 bases). This CDR3 has 15 residues. V gave up 4 bases and J gave up 2 bases, with 15 bases separating them. CDR1 and CDR2 from the germline V gene are MDHEN and SYDVKM. CDR3 in amino acids: CASSSLTGKPYEQYF. The CDR3 DNA sequence: TGTGCCAGCAGTTCCTTGACCGGGAAGCCCTACGAGCAGTACTTC.

This clone was seen a handful of times. This chain links TRBV5-6 with TRBJ1-4; D remains unclear. Germline lookup yields CDR1 SGHDT and CDR2 YYEEEE. The CDR3 contains 13 residues. V was pared by 10 bases and J by 6 bases, with 16 bases between. CDR3 bases: TGTGCCGGATCGGCAGCTGACGATGAAAAACTGTTTTTT. This encodes CAGSAADDEKLFF.

The chain links TRBV28 to TRBJ2-7; no reliable D call. The CDR3 runs to 15 residues. CDR1 is MDHEN and CDR2 is SYDVKM in the germline V gene. Trimming took 3 bases from V and 3 from J, leaving 15 bases between them. The CDR3, as DNA: TGTGCCAGCAGTTTTTCAGCCGTGGGTGACTACGAGCAGTACTTC. Translated: CASSFSAVGDYEQYF.

This clone was detected once. This rearrangement joins TRBV4-3 to TRBJ2-7; D is ambiguous. Trimming stripped 2 bases from V and 0 bases from J, with 8 bases between. CDR1 and CDR2 from the germline V gene are LGHNA and YSLEER. CDR3 length: 14 amino acids. The chain's CDR3 is CASSQSTDSYEQYF. CDR3 coding DNA: TGCGCCAGCAGCCAATCAACGGACTCCTACGAGCAGTACTTC.

As DNA, the CDR3 is TGTGCCACCGTTAAGGACAGGGGGGAAAAACTGTTTTTT. Translation gives CATVKDRGEKLFF. The chain links TRBV28 to TRBJ1-4; 10 nucleotides agree with TRBD1. This CDR3 spans 13 amino acids. Germline CDR1 is MDHEN and CDR2 is SYDVKM. V trimming: 10 bases; J trimming: 8 bases; junction bases outside the gene matches: 7.

This clone was detected once. The chain carries TRBV7-9 and TRBJ1-2, with 8 nucleotides matching TRBD1. V shed 5 bases, J shed 2 bases, and the junction held 10 bases outside the gene matches. Germline V gene data show CDR1 as SEHNR and CDR2 as FQNEAQ (reference sequence). The CDR3 runs to 16 residues. The CDR3 loop reads CASSAQNRQGNYGYTF. Written as DNA, the CDR3 is TGTGCCAGCAGCGCTCAAAACCGACAGGGGAACTATGGCTACACCTTC.

The chain couples TRBV7-2 to TRBJ2-5; 8 bases align to TRBD1. Germline CDR1 and CDR2: SGHTA and FQGNSA. Germline trimming cut 4 bases from V and 3 bases from J; bases unmatched to any gene: 16. CDR3 length equals 18 residues. CDR3 DNA sequence: TGTGCCAGCAGCTCGAAAGGGGACAGGAGCTCCCTGGAAGAGACCCAGTACTTC. This encodes CASSSKGDRSSLEETQYF.

CDR3 nucleotides: TGTGCCTGGAGTTCCCCGGGCCGGACAGGGTTTGGGGGGGCCAACGTCCTGACTTTC. This sequence encodes CAWSSPGRTGFGGANVLTF. V usage is TRBV30 and J usage is TRBJ2-6; 8 bases match TRBD1. This CDR3 is built from 19 residues. Germline CDR1 GTSNPN, CDR2 SVGIG (reference sequence). V lost 2 bases and J lost 4; bases outside the gene matches: 16.

CDR3 in amino acids: CASSSPSGQRGYEQYF. In DNA form, the CDR3 reads TGTGCCAGCAGCTCCCCGTCGGGACAGAGAGGCTACGAGCAGTACTTC. This chain connects TRBV11-2 to TRBJ2-7; 7 bases align to TRBD1. Germline lookup yields CDR1 SGHAT and CDR2 FQNNGV. CDR3 length: 16 residues. J was trimmed by 3 bases and V by 4 bases; bases with no gene match: 12.

CDR3 DNA sequence: TGTGCCAGCTCGCGAACTAGCGGGAGAGGCAGTGAGCAGTTCTTC. It is translated as CASSRTSGRGSEQFF. The genes are TRBV2 and TRBJ2-1, with 11 nucleotides matching TRBD2. Trimming removed 8 bases from V and 9 bases from J; junction bases left unmatched: 12. CDR1 SNHLY and CDR2 FYNNEI come from the germline V gene. This CDR3 has 15 residues. The entire variable domain, with the rest obtained from reference TRBV2 and TRBJ2-1, is as follows: EPEVTQTPSHQVTQMGQEVILRCVPISNHLYFYWYRQILGQKVEFLVSFYNNEISEKSEIFDDQFSVERPDGSNFTLKIRSTKLEDSAMYFCASSRTSGRGSEQFFGPGTRLTVL.

Remarks on this clone: This CDR3 is also generated by other DNA sequences in the sample. This rearrangement joins TRBV9 to TRBJ2-5; no reliable D call. V lost 1 base, J lost 5 bases, and 9 bases lay in between. Germline lookup yields CDR1 SGDLS and CDR2 YYNGEE. The CDR3 contains 13 residues. CDR3 region: CASSVRGRETQYF. CDR3 in DNA: TGTGCCAGCAGCGTAAGAGGTCGGGAGACCCAGTACTTC.

The V call is TRBV11-2, the J call TRBJ1-1; TRBD1 matches at 12 bases. The V segment lost 5 bases and the J segment 5 bases; nucleotides outside the gene matches: 6. CDR3 length: 15 residues. Germline lookup yields CDR1 SGHAT and CDR2 FQNNGV. The CDR3 DNA sequence: TGTGCCAGCAGCCCACGGGACAGGGGGCGTACTGAAGCTTTCTTT. Its translation: CASSPRDRGRTEAFF.

The chain combines TRBV27 with TRBJ1-2, with 7 bases fitting TRBD1. This CDR3 is built from 18 residues. The J segment lost 5 bases and the V segment lost 0 bases, leaving 15 bases of the junction unmatched. The germline V gene has CDR1 MNHEY and CDR2 SMNVEV (reference sequence). In DNA form, the CDR3 reads TGTGCCAGCAGTTTATCGGGGAAGGTGAGGGGGCTGGGGTATGGCTACACCTTC. As protein: CASSLSGKVRGLGYGYTF.

The chain joins TRBV27 to TRBJ2-7; D is unresolved. The CDR3 is 14 amino acids. The V gene's germline CDR1 is MNHEY and CDR2 SMNVEV (reference sequence). V lost 4 bases and J lost 0, with 10 bases in between. CDR3 bases: TGTGCCAGCAGTTGGTACCGGAGCTCCTACGAGCAGTACTTC. Translation: CASSWYRSSYEQYF.

A single count supports this clone. V is TRBV11-2 and J is TRBJ2-1; tentatively, D is TRBD2 (6 bases). This CDR3 comprises 16 residues. The germline gives CDR1 SGHAT, CDR2 FQNNGV. The V end lost 3 bases, the J end lost 6 bases, and 18 bases lay between the germline ends. CDR3: CASSFRTGVFGNEQFF. CDR3 DNA: TGTGCCAGCAGCTTTCGAACGGGAGTCTTTGGCAATGAGCAGTTCTTC.

The chain uses TRBV6-1 and TRBJ2-7; D unresolved. The V and J ends lost 1 base and 2 bases respectively, with 12 bases between them. The CDR3 extends over 15 amino acids. Germline V gene lookup returns CDR1 MNHNS and CDR2 SASEGT. CDR3 sequence reads: CASSEEGFGAYEQYF. As DNA, the CDR3 is TGTGCCAGCAGTGAAGAAGGTTTCGGAGCCTACGAGCAGTACTTC.

V usage is TRBV9 and J usage is TRBJ1-1; 8 nucleotides agree with TRBD1. Germline CDR1 SGDLS, CDR2 YYNGEE. CDR3 length: 16 residues. The trim removed 4 bases at V and 0 bases at J, leaving 8 bases unmatched. CDR3 sequence: CASSPGQGMMNTEAFF. As DNA, the CDR3 is TGTGCCAGCAGCCCAGGACAGGGAATGATGAACACTGAAGCTTTCTTT. Variable domain in full (rest from reference TRBV9 and TRBJ1-1): DSGVTQTPKHLITATGQRVTLRCSPRSGDLSVYWYQQSLDQGLQFLIQYYNGEERAKGNILERFSAQQFPDLHSELNLSSLELGDSALYFCASSPGQGMMNTEAFFGQGTRLTVV.

V gene TRBV6-1 combines with J gene TRBJ2-5; 10 bases match TRBD1. After removal of 2 bases from V and 0 bases from J, the junction contained 9 bases not matched to a gene. Germline CDR1 is MNHNS and CDR2 is SASEGT. The CDR3 extends over 18 amino acids. CDR3 in DNA: TGTGCCAGCAGTGAAACGTGGATGGGGACAGGGGACCAAGAGACCCAGTACTTC. This encodes CASSETWMGTGDQETQYF.

This clone was seen a single time. Within the sample, other DNA sequences also encode this same CDR3. The genes are TRBV11-2 and TRBJ2-7, with unresolved D. Deletions cut 3 bases from V and 3 bases from J, with 9 bases between. The CDR3 sequence is 13 residues long. Germline V gene lookup returns CDR1 SGHAT and CDR2 FQNNGV. CDR3 loop: CASSLVKRYEQYF. CDR3 bases: TGTGCCAGCAGCTTGGTCAAGCGCTACGAGCAGTACTTC.

This chain links TRBV6-1 with TRBJ2-1, with 7 nucleotides matching TRBD2. The CDR3 is made up of 13 amino acids. The V gene's germline CDR1 is MNHNS and CDR2 SASEGT. The ends lost 7 bases at V and 8 bases at J; junction bases unmatched: 8. The CDR3 loop reads CASMGEGPDEQFF. CDR3 DNA: TGTGCCAGCATGGGGGAGGGCCCCGATGAGCAGTTCTTC.

The chain carries TRBV5-1 and TRBJ2-7; the match to TRBD1 covers 7 bases. This CDR3 has 13 amino acids. The V segment lost 6 bases and the J segment 3 bases; nucleotides outside the gene matches: 6. Germline V gene sequence: CDR1 SGHRS, CDR2 YFSETQ. CDR3 sequence: CASNLDRDYEQYF. The CDR3 nucleotides read TGCGCCAGCAATCTAGACAGGGACTACGAGCAGTACTTC.

CDR3 sequence reads: CAISAGGNTEAFF. Here the CDR3 DNA reads TGTGCCATCAGTGCGGGCGGGAACACTGAAGCTTTCTTT. The genes are TRBV10-3 and TRBJ1-1; D gene unclear. The CDR3 covers 13 residues. The ends were cut back, 4 bases at V and 1 base at J, with 7 bases in the middle. Germline CDR1 and CDR2: ENHRY and SYGVKD.